A single sample gave rise to the 32 T cell receptor beta chains below, sequenced in a study of chemoradiotherapy in HPV16-positive cancers. The repertoire was sequenced with immunoSEQ multiplex PCR; TCRdb's copy has only in-frame clones and lacks some. The table shows tens of thousands of clones, with 86% occurring only once. Sequenced here: blood, sampled from a patient who underwent chemoradiotherapy. These receptors came from a human donor with HPV-associated anogenital cancer.

The chain combines TRBV5-4 with TRBJ2-7; the D is unclear. CDR1 is SGHNT and CDR2 is YYREEE in the germline V gene (reference sequence). Trimming cost V 1 base and J 4 bases, with 6 bases left between them. The CDR3 consists of 12 residues. This CDR3 is CASSLLEYEQYF. The DNA for the CDR3 is TGTGCCAGCAGCTTGCTAGAGTACGAGCAGTACTTC.

The rearrangement joins TRBV2 to TRBJ2-1, with 7 positions matching TRBD2. Trimming cost V 0 bases and J 10 bases; bases outside gene matches: 9. Germline assignment: CDR1 SNHLY and CDR2 FYNNEI. This CDR3 spans 15 amino acids. CDR3 protein: CASSEAGVRDYEQFF. The CDR3 nucleotides read TGTGCCAGCAGTGAAGCGGGAGTCCGGGACTACGAGCAGTTCTTC.

The V and J genes are TRBV5-4 and TRBJ2-1; D remains ambiguous. Trimming pared 0 bases from V and 8 bases from J, leaving 9 bases between. Germline values: CDR1 SGHNT, CDR2 YYREEE (reference sequence). This CDR3 region has 13 residues. CDR3 sequence: CASSLVLRDEQFF. The CDR3 nucleotides are TGTGCCAGCAGCTTGGTCCTACGGGATGAGCAGTTCTTC.

The chain combines TRBV7-2 with TRBJ2-5; no definite D call. CDR1 is SGHTA, CDR2 FQGNSA, per germline. The CDR3 sequence is 11 residues long. V dropped 2 bases and J dropped 3 bases, with 1 base sitting between them. CDR3 region: CASSLKETQYF. For the CDR3, the DNA is TGTGCCAGCAGCTTAAAAGAGACCCAGTACTTC. Looking up the rest from reference TRBV7-2 and TRBJ2-5 gives the full variable domain: GAGVSQSPSNKVTEKGKDVELRCDPISGHTALYWYRQSLGQGLEFLIYFQGNSAPDKSGLPSDRFSAERTGGSVSTLTIQRTQQEDSAVYLCASSLKETQYFGPGTRLLVL.

The chain links TRBV6-4 to TRBJ2-3; TRBD2 agrees at 9 bases. Looked up from germline, CDR1 is MRHNA and CDR2 is SNTAGT. J lost 2 bases, V lost 4 bases, and 1 base had no gene match. The CDR3 extends over 14 amino acids. The CDR3: CASSGGGATDTQYF. The CDR3 region has the DNA TGTGCCAGCAGTGGCGGGGGGGCCACAGATACGCAGTATTTT.

This chain joins TRBV25-1 and TRBJ1-1; D remains ambiguous. V lost 2 bases, J lost 2 bases, and 9 bases lay in between. The CDR3 runs 14 residues. The V gene's germline CDR1 is MGHDK and CDR2 SYGVNS. DNA of the CDR3: TGTGCCAGCAGTGAAAGTTGGCTCAACACTGAAGCTTTCTTT. This sequence encodes CASSESWLNTEAFF.

V is TRBV7-9 and J is TRBJ1-2; 7 nucleotides line up with TRBD1. Germline lookup yields CDR1 SEHNR and CDR2 FQNEAQ (reference sequence). This CDR3 region has 13 residues. V shed 5 bases and J 8 bases; nucleotides not matched to a gene: 8. CDR3 amino acids: CASSPTTGRGYTF. For the CDR3, the DNA is TGTGCCAGCAGCCCTACGACAGGGAGAGGCTACACCTTC. Using reference TRBV7-9 and TRBJ1-2 for the parts outside the CDR3, the full variable domain is DTGVSQNPRHKITKRGQNVTFRCDPISEHNRLYWYRQTLGQGPEFLTYFQNEAQLEKSRLLSDRFSAERPKGSFSTLEIQRTEQGDSAMYLCASSPTTGRGYTFGSGTRLTVV.

The rearrangement links TRBV6-4 to TRBJ2-3; D is undetermined. Germline CDR1 MRHNA, CDR2 SNTAGT. Trimming cost V 2 bases and J 2 bases, with 5 bases left between them. This CDR3 has 13 amino acids. Here the CDR3 reads CASSDHDTDTQYF. Written as DNA, the CDR3 is TGTGCCAGCAGTGACCATGACACAGATACGCAGTATTTT.

This chain joins TRBV4-3 and TRBJ1-5, with no clear D. Trimming removed 0 bases from V and 6 bases from J, with 6 bases in between. The CDR3 is made up of 13 amino acids. CDR1 and CDR2 from the germline V gene are LGHNA and YSLEER. CDR3 region: CASSQEEGQPQHF. CDR3 nucleotide sequence: TGCGCCAGCAGCCAAGAGGAAGGTCAGCCCCAGCATTTT.

This clone has just a few counts. CDR3: CASSEGIGVGYGYTF. For the CDR3, the DNA is TGTGCCAGCAGTGAGGGGATCGGCGTGGGATATGGCTACACCTTC. The chain carries TRBV6-4 and TRBJ1-2; D gene unclear. V gave up 3 bases and J gave up 5 bases, with 16 bases separating them. This CDR3 has 15 residues. Germline CDR1 reads MRHNA; CDR2 reads SNTAGT.

The chain couples TRBV5-6 to TRBJ2-7; D gene unclear. There are 14 residues in the CDR3. The V and J ends lost 4 bases and 2 bases respectively, with 13 bases between them. Germline-derived CDR1 and CDR2 are SGHDT and YYEEEE. CDR3 amino acids: CASSAGSPAYEQYF. DNA for the CDR3: TGTGCCAGCAGCGCTGGGTCTCCTGCCTACGAGCAGTACTTC.

The rearrangement joins TRBV25-1 to TRBJ1-2; D perhaps matches TRBD1 (6 bases). Deletions cut 6 bases from V and 8 bases from J, with 13 bases between. CDR3 size: 12 residues. From germline, CDR1 is MGHDK and CDR2 SYGVNS. The CDR3 loop reads CASRGGSWGYTF. CDR3 bases: TGTGCCAGCAGAGGGGGATCGTGGGGCTACACCTTC.

The V gene is TRBV7-8, the J gene TRBJ1-5; tentative D call: TRBD1 (5 bases). This CDR3 has 17 amino acids. Germline CDR1 SGHVS, CDR2 FQNEAQ. V dropped 5 bases and J dropped 4 bases, with 21 bases sitting between them. The CDR3 DNA reads as TGTGCCAGCAGCATCACGCCCCCGGACAATCCGAATCAGCCCCAGCATTTT. It codes for CASSITPPDNPNQPQHF.

This clone has just a few counts. The chain recombines TRBV7-9 with TRBJ1-4; a possible D gene is TRBD1 (6 bases). With 10 bases removed from V and 6 bases from J, the gap between germline ends came to 21 bases. Germline V lookup: CDR1 SEHNR, CDR2 FQNEAQ (reference sequence). There are 15 residues in the CDR3. The CDR3 loop reads CATTALGGQDEKLFF. CDR3 coding DNA: TGTGCCACCACAGCTTTGGGGGGGCAGGATGAAAAACTGTTTTTT.

The chain employs TRBV21-1 and TRBJ1-1; the table's D call of TRBD1 was not tested on the DNA. TRBV21-1 is a documented pseudogene. This CDR3 region has 14 residues. CDR3 sequence: CASSAGTENTEAFF. The CDR3, as DNA: TGTGCCAGCAGCGCCGGGACAGAAAACACTGAAGCTTTCTTT.

The chain is built from TRBV4-1 and TRBJ1-6, with TRBD1 matching 7 bases. The CDR3 runs 18 residues. CDR1 and CDR2 (germline): MGHRA, YSYEKL. J gave up 2 bases and V 4 bases, and 11 bases lay outside the gene matches. The CDR3: CASSPPDRDLPYNSPLHF. The CDR3 DNA reads TGCGCCAGCAGCCCACCAGACAGGGACCTCCCCTATAATTCACCCCTCCACTTT.

The rearrangement links TRBV7-2 to TRBJ1-1; D call uncertain. This CDR3 is built from 14 residues. Trimming took 1 base from V and 0 from J, leaving 6 bases between them. The germline CDR1 and CDR2 sequences are SGHTA and FQGNSA. The CDR3 loop is CASSLGQVNTEAFF. CDR3 nucleotide sequence: TGTGCCAGCAGCTTAGGGCAGGTGAACACTGAAGCTTTCTTT.

The chain recombines TRBV6-5 with TRBJ1-1; D gene unclear. The CDR3 loop spans 14 amino acids. CDR1 MNHEY and CDR2 SVGAGI come from the germline V gene. V lost 3 bases and J 0 bases, leaving 8 bases between the germline ends. The CDR3 protein is CASSYHNMNTEAFF. CDR3 coding DNA: TGTGCCAGCAGTTATCACAACATGAACACTGAAGCTTTCTTT.

J is TRBJ1-2 and V is TRBV20-1; D not certain. Germline V gives CDR1 DFQATT, CDR2 SNEGSKA (reference sequence). V was trimmed by 7 bases and J by 6 bases, leaving 12 bases between them. The CDR3 has 11 residues. This CDR3 is CSGLGSDGYTF. CDR3 in DNA: TGCAGTGGTTTGGGGAGCGATGGCTACACCTTC.

This chain uses TRBV5-5 with TRBJ2-7; D gene unclear. This CDR3 is 12 amino acids long. Trimming cost V 0 bases and J 5 bases, with 6 bases left between them. Germline CDR1 SGHKS, CDR2 YYEKEE (reference sequence). The CDR3 DNA sequence: TGTGCCAGCAGCTTGGAAGGGAACGAGCAGTACTTC. This sequence encodes CASSLEGNEQYF. The full variable domain, in which reference TRBV5-5 and TRBJ2-7 provide the parts outside the CDR3, is DAGVTQSPTHLIKTRGQQVTLRCSPISGHKSVSWYQQVLGQGPQFIFQYYEKEERGRGNFPDRFSARQFPNYSSELNVNALLLGDSALYLCASSLEGNEQYFGPGTRLTVT.

The chain recombines TRBV18 with TRBJ1-5; the match to TRBD1 covers 9 bases. Germline-derived CDR1 and CDR2 are KGHSH and LQKENI. The V and J ends lost 4 bases and 7 bases, in that order; junction bases with no gene match: 5. This CDR3 is 14 amino acids long. CDR3 protein: CASSLGTGNQPQHF. The CDR3 DNA is TGTGCCAGCTCACTCGGGACAGGGAACCAGCCCCAGCATTTT.

This rearrangement joins TRBV4-3 to TRBJ1-4; 10 nucleotides agree with TRBD1. The V segment lost 0 bases and the J segment 5 bases; nucleotides outside the gene matches: 0. The germline V gene encodes CDR1 LGHNA and CDR2 YSLEER. This CDR3 is built from 15 residues. CDR3 loop: CASSQEDRGNEKLFF. DNA for the CDR3: TGCGCCAGCAGCCAAGAGGACAGGGGGAATGAAAAACTGTTTTTT.

The chain is built from TRBV18 and TRBJ2-7; D gene ambiguous. Per germline, CDR1 KGHSH and CDR2 LQKENI. Deletions cut 3 bases from V and 7 bases from J, with 10 bases between. The CDR3 spans 12 residues. The CDR3 sequence is CASSPMGKEQYF. DNA for the CDR3: TGTGCCAGCTCACCGATGGGGAAGGAGCAGTACTTC.

V and J are TRBV4-1 and TRBJ2-2, with D hard to call. The CDR3 is 12 amino acids. V was pared by 4 bases and J by 2 bases, with 2 bases between. Germline V gives CDR1 MGHRA, CDR2 YSYEKL. CDR3 in amino acids: CASSLNTGELFF. The CDR3, as DNA: TGCGCCAGCAGCCTTAACACCGGGGAGCTGTTTTTT.

Only one count was recorded for this clone. The chain uses TRBV6-5 and TRBJ1-2; D possibly corresponds to TRBD1 (6 bases). Germline lookup yields CDR1 MNHEY and CDR2 SVGAGI. CDR3 length: 16 amino acids. The V end was cut by 0 bases, the J end by 3 bases, with 14 bases between. CDR3 in DNA: TGTGCCAGCAGTTACTCGGCCGGTCAGGGGTACTATGGCTACACCTTC. Translation gives CASSYSAGQGYYGYTF.

The chain carries TRBV28 and TRBJ2-7; no reliable D call. Trimming pared 5 bases from V and 9 bases from J, leaving 14 bases between. Germline V CDR1 and CDR2: MDHEN, SYDVKM. The CDR3 length is 12 residues. CDR3 nucleotide sequence: TGTGCCAGCAGTGGCAGTCTATCGAGGCAGTACTTC. Translating gives CASSGSLSRQYF.

The chain joins TRBV9 to TRBJ2-1, with D perhaps TRBD1 or TRBD2 (6 bases each). Germline V lookup: CDR1 SGDLS, CDR2 YYNGEE. Trimming cost V 0 bases and J 8 bases, with 21 bases left between them. The CDR3 is made up of 17 amino acids. CDR3 sequence reads: CASSVDVGGWLGYEQFF. DNA for the CDR3: TGTGCCAGCAGCGTAGATGTGGGGGGCTGGTTGGGTTATGAGCAGTTCTTC.

The V call is TRBV27, the J call TRBJ1-2, with unresolved D. The CDR3 runs to 14 residues. The germline V gene has CDR1 MNHEY and CDR2 SMNVEV (reference sequence). V lost 2 bases and J lost 4, with 11 bases in between. CDR3 protein: CASSLEHSSYGYTF. In DNA form, the CDR3 reads TGTGCCAGCAGTTTAGAGCACAGTTCCTATGGCTACACCTTC.

The genes are TRBV6-1 and TRBJ2-3; D may be TRBD1 (6 bases). V gave up 5 bases and J gave up 5 bases, with 8 bases separating them. This CDR3 is 12 amino acids long. The germline V gene encodes CDR1 MNHNS and CDR2 SASEGT. CDR3 loop: CASSTDRDTQYF. The CDR3 DNA is TGTGCCAGCAGTACGGACAGAGATACGCAGTATTTT.

A single count supports this clone. The chain recombines TRBV5-1 with TRBJ2-1; D remains ambiguous. Germline-derived CDR1 and CDR2 are SGHRS and YFSETQ. The CDR3 sequence is 14 residues long. The V gene lost 0 bases and the J gene lost 6 bases, with 10 bases spanning the gap. The CDR3 DNA follows: TGCGCCAGCAGCTTGGGCAGTTATGGCAATGAGCAGTTCTTC. It codes for CASSLGSYGNEQFF.

The V call is TRBV11-3, the J call TRBJ2-7; 9 bases map to TRBD1. V shed 4 bases and J 0 bases; nucleotides not matched to a gene: 4. This CDR3 has 15 amino acids. Germline CDR1 reads SGHNT; CDR2 reads YENEEA. This CDR3 is CASSSGQGSSYEQYF. CDR3 sequence (DNA): TGTGCCAGCAGCTCGGGACAGGGCAGCTCCTACGAGCAGTACTTC.

V usage is TRBV7-8 and J usage is TRBJ1-1, with 7 positions matching TRBD1. The V gene's germline CDR1 is SGHVS and CDR2 FQNEAQ. The junction had 4 bases not matched to a gene; V was cut back by 2 bases and J by 4 bases. The CDR3 consists of 14 residues. The CDR3 spells CASSLSNRGTEAFF. The DNA for the CDR3 is TGTGCCAGCAGCTTATCGAACAGGGGCACTGAAGCTTTCTTT.